This T cell receptor beta chain is drawn from a study of cytomegalovirus exposure and HLA in healthy donors. Study-wide findings and caveats: Only CMV serostatus was available as immune exposure information.

CDR3 size: 15 residues. Germline CDR1 SEHNR, CDR2 FQNEAQ (reference sequence). The PCR had 60 Vbeta and 13 Jbeta primers. Assay used: immunoSEQ multiplex PCR; TCRdb lists only in-frame clones, some missing. The table lists 150,000 or so clones, over 70% of them singletons. A remark on this clone: Its target is unknown. An end of the junction differs from the germline gene, which may be a read error.

The rearrangement joins TRBV7-9 to TRBJ1-6, with 10 bases lining up with TRBD1. The sequence derives from a woman younger than 45 in good health and CMV-seronegative. The sample was PBMCs. This CDR3 is CSSSPAGTGESPLHF. CDR3 sequence (DNA): TGTTCCAGCAGCCCCGCCGGGACAGGGGAATCACCCCTCCACTTT. Full variable domain (remainder filled in from reference TRBV7-9 and TRBJ1-6): DTGVSQNPRHKITKRGQNVTFRCDPISEHNRLYWYRQTLGQGPEFLTYFQNEAQLEKSRLLSDRFSAERPKGSFSTLEIQRTEQGDSAMYLCSSSPAGTGESPLHFGNGTRLTVT.